Sequencing of this T cell receptor beta chain was carried out in a study of a mutant IDH1 vaccine in newly diagnosed glioma. Study context: Before enrollment, the patients had been treated with radiotherapy alone, temozolomide alone, or both together. Most of them had received both.

TCRdb keeps only in-frame clones here, not all; method: immunoSEQ multiplex PCR. The sample has tens of thousands of clones; 75% to 85% are singletons. The trim removed 5 bases at V and 6 bases at J, leaving 11 bases unmatched. The CDR3 contains 16 residues. Per germline, CDR1 MNHEY and CDR2 SMNVEV (reference sequence). This clone has a single count. The antigen is unknown. As to time point: week 35, safety follow-up. With topical imiquimod, each dose of the vaccine consisted of 300 ug of mutant IDH1 20-mer peptide. This chain links TRBV27 with TRBJ1-5; TRBD1 matches 9 bases. The source is a man aged 35-49 years with glioma. The sample was PBMCs, taken from a glioma patient whose treatment included an IDH1 peptide vaccine. The CDR3 sequence is CASSKGDRVVSQPQHF. Here the CDR3 DNA reads TGTGCCAGCAGTAAGGGGGACAGGGTCGTCTCTCAGCCCCAGCATTTT.